Presented here are 7 T cell receptor beta chains from one specimen sequenced in a study of blood T cell repertoires in COVID-19. The table came from immunoSEQ multiplex PCR; TCRdb's copy has only in-frame clones and leaves some out. The repertoire holds roughly 280,000 clones, around four fifths seen once, with 3.5% to 5.5% in the top ten. Sequenced material: peripheral blood. The receptors shown here come from a man between 60 and 75 years old who had recovered from COVID-19.

The rearrangement joins TRBV11-2 to TRBJ2-5; possible D gene TRBD2, 7 bases. Looked up from germline, CDR1 is SGHAT and CDR2 is FQNNGV. V was clipped by 1 base and J by 1 base, with 16 bases between them. The CDR3 sequence is 17 residues long. CDR3 protein: CASSLAPRGGSQETQYF. In DNA, the CDR3 is TGTGCCAGCAGCTTAGCCCCAAGGGGGGGTTCCCAAGAGACCCAGTACTTC.

CDR3 bases: TGTGCCAGCAGGCCCGACAGCTTACCGGTAATCTACTTC. It encodes CASRPDSLPVIYF. The V and J genes are TRBV12-3 or TRBV12-4 and TRBJ2-7; perhaps TRBD1 as D (5 bases). This CDR3 has 13 amino acids. V lost 6 bases and J 13 bases, leaving 22 bases between the germline ends.

The CDR3 sequence is CASSLEAPSDTQYF. CDR3 in DNA: TGCGCCAGCAGCTTGGAAGCCCCGTCGGATACGCAGTATTTT. The chain recombines TRBV5-1 with TRBJ2-3; D is unclear. The CDR3 has 14 residues. V lost 0 bases to trimming and J lost 6 bases, with 11 bases between them. The germline gives CDR1 SGHRS, CDR2 YFSETQ. The full variable domain, in which reference TRBV5-1 and TRBJ2-3 provide the parts outside the CDR3, is KAGVTQTPRYLIKTRGQQVTLSCSPISGHRSVSWYQQTPGQGLQFLFEYFSETQRNKGNFPGRFSGRQFSNSRSEMNVSTLELGDSALYLCASSLEAPSDTQYFGPGTRLTVL.

The chain recombines TRBV20-1 with TRBJ2-1, with TRBD2 matching 9 bases. Germline V gene sequence: CDR1 DFQATT, CDR2 SNEGSKA (reference sequence). The CDR3 runs to 11 residues. V was pared by 1 base and J by 16 bases, with 5 bases of the junction left unmatched. This CDR3 is CSARAAGGTFF. CDR3 nucleotide sequence: TGCAGTGCTAGAGCGGCGGGGGGGACTTTCTTC.

The chain recombines TRBV2 with TRBJ2-3, with TRBD1 identical over 7 bases. The CDR3 has 15 residues. The germline V gene encodes CDR1 SNHLY and CDR2 FYNNEI. The V segment lost 4 bases and the J segment 3 bases; nucleotides outside the gene matches: 7. The chain's CDR3 is CASSVKTGTTDTQYF. The CDR3 coding sequence is TGTGCCAGCAGTGTGAAGACAGGGACAACAGATACGCAGTATTTT.

This sequence joins TRBV3-1 (or the pseudogene TRBV3-2) and TRBJ2-7, with D possibly being TRBD2 (5 bases). The V end lost 0 bases, the J end lost 2 bases, and 11 bases lay between the germline ends. This CDR3 contains 15 residues. Per germline, CDR1 LGHDT and CDR2 YNNKEL (reference sequence). The chain's CDR3 is CASSQEIGSTYEQYF. The CDR3, as DNA: TGTGCCAGCAGCCAAGAAATAGGGAGCACCTACGAGCAGTACTTC.

J is TRBJ2-7 and V is TRBV7-9; 13 positions agree with TRBD2. Germline CDR1 and CDR2: SEHNR and FQNEAQ (reference sequence). This CDR3 has 15 residues. The V gene end was trimmed by 5 bases and the J gene end by 4 bases; junction bases not matched to a gene: 5. For the CDR3, the DNA is TGTGCCAGCAGCACTAGCGGGAGGGCGGGGTACGAGCAGTACTTC. Translated: CASSTSGRAGYEQYF.